Listed below are T cell receptor beta chains from one sample, sequenced in a study of OX40 agonist ivuxolimab in advanced cancers. The table came from immunoSEQ multiplex PCR; TCRdb's copy has only in-frame clones and leaves some out. The sample yields about 99,000 clones, roughly 90% seen once. Sample: CD4+ or CD8+ T cells sorted from blood, taken in a trial of the OX40 agonist ivuxolimab. These TCRs come from an adult with an advanced solid tumor such as melanoma, head and neck, liver or kidney cancer. Each CDR3 is given with its conserved first and last residue. Each record gives: D gene, V gene, clone size, J gene, CDR3 length, CDR3 DNA, CDR3 protein. D genes are given only for firm matches. The size of a clone is reported for some rows only, either as once, few or many, or as a class for expanded clones.

.	TRBV6-1	.	TRBJ1-5	14	TGTGCCAGCAGTGAAAATGATAGCAATCAGCCCCAGCATTTT	CASSENDSNQPQHF
.	TRBV7-2	once	TRBJ2-1	17	TGTGCCAGCAGCCTCTCGTACTCCGGGACATCCTACAATGAGCAGTTCTTC	CASSLSYSGTSYNEQFF
TRBD1	TRBV28	.	TRBJ1-1	15	TGTGCCAGCAGTCCCTGGGGGACAGCGAACACTGAAGCTTTCTTT	CASSPWGTANTEAFF
.	TRBV28	.	TRBJ1-1	16	TGTGCCAGCAGTTCACTTTACAGGGACTTCGGAACTGAAGCTTTCTTT	CASSSLYRDFGTEAFF
.	TRBV27	.	TRBJ2-7	12	TGTGCCAGCAGTGCCAGGGGCTACGAGCAGTACTTC	CASSARGYEQYF
TRBD2	TRBV19	.	TRBJ2-5	14	TGTGCCAGTAGTATACGGCAGGGAGGGGAGACCCAGTACTTC	CASSIRQGGETQYF
TRBD2	TRBV7-2	.	TRBJ2-5	16	TGTGCCAGCAGCTTAGGTCTAGCGGGAGGGATTGAGACCCAGTACTTC	CASSLGLAGGIETQYF
.	TRBV28	.	TRBJ1-2	14	TGTGCCAGCAGTCCGTCAGGAAAATACTATGGCTACACCTTC	CASSPSGKYYGYTF
.	TRBV7-2	.	TRBJ2-2	12	TGTGCCAGCAGGCCCAGGGTCGGGGAGCTGTTTTTT	CASRPRVGELFF
TRBD1	TRBV5-3	.	TRBJ2-6	17	TGTGCCAGAAGCTTGGACAGGGGAGACTCTGGGGCCAACGTCCTGACTTTC	CARSLDRGDSGANVLTF
.	TRBV28	.	TRBJ1-5	16	TGTGCCAGCAGTTTTCCGCGGGACTCAAGCGGGCAGCCCCAGCATTTT	CASSFPRDSSGQPQHF
.	TRBV7-9	.	TRBJ2-3	14	TGTGCCAGCAGCTTAACCGGAGGAACAGATACGCAGTATTTT	CASSLTGGTDTQYF
.	TRBV9	.	TRBJ1-1	13	TGTGCCAGCAGCGTAGCTCGGGGTACTGAAGCTTTCTTT	CASSVARGTEAFF
.	TRBV6-5	.	TRBJ1-1	16	TGTGCCAGCAGTTACGGCTATAGTGGGGGAGACACTGAAGCTTTCTTT	CASSYGYSGGDTEAFF
.	TRBV7-9	.	TRBJ1-1	15	TGTGCCAGCAGCTCCCGTGGGGAATTGAACACTGAAGCTTTCTTT	CASSSRGELNTEAFF
.	TRBV11-2	.	TRBJ2-7	15	TGTGCCAGCAGCTCGGCGGGACACAGCTCCTACGAGCAGTACTTC	CASSSAGHSSYEQYF
.	TRBV6-6	.	TRBJ2-5	14	TGTGCCAGCAGTTACCCAGCGGATCAAGAGACCCAGTACTTC	CASSYPADQETQYF
TRBD1	TRBV29-1	.	TRBJ2-5	13	TGCAGCGTGATGACAGGGGGCTTGGAGACCCAGTACTTC	CSVMTGGLETQYF
.	TRBV7-9	.	TRBJ2-1	11	TGTGCCAGCAGTAAGGTTAGTGAGCAGTTCTTC	CASSKVSEQFF
.	TRBV2	.	TRBJ1-2	11	TGTGCCACCCAAGCCGGATGGGGCTACACCTTC	CATQAGWGYTF
.	TRBV5-1	.	TRBJ1-2	11	TGCGCCAGCAGGGAGGCCTATGGCTACACCTTC	CASREAYGYTF
.	TRBV7-2	.	TRBJ2-1	15	TGTGCCAGCAGCTTGAGGCTGGGAAGCACAAATGAGCAGTTCTTC	CASSLRLGSTNEQFF
.	TRBV11-2	.	TRBJ2-7	14	TGTGCCAGCAGCTTGACCACCCCACCCGACGAGCAGTACTTC	CASSLTTPPDEQYF